The present entry profiles one T cell receptor (beta chain) with its context. What it binds is not known. The data were obtained in a study of T cells in Graves' hyperthyroidism and ophthalmopathy. Study outcomes and limitations: Ophthalmopathy was told apart from stable hyperthyroidism by a 13 V-J model.

Regions amplified from RNA transcripts were the TCR beta CDR3 regions. With the HTBI primer set, the TCR CDR3 went through a first round of RT-PCR. TCRdb reprocessed the multiplex PCR reads with MiXCR, giving one entry per CDR3 protein. The repertoire holds hundreds of thousands of distinct CDR3 sequences, with just under 20% as singletons. Germline CDR1 and CDR2: SGDLS and YYNGEE. V was clipped by 4 bases and J by 4 bases; unmatched bases: 7. The CDR3 is made up of 14 amino acids. Sample: blood. The genes are TRBV9 and TRBJ1-2, with TRBD1 identical over 7 bases. The source is a middle-aged man with Graves' ophthalmopathy. CDR3 nucleotides: TGTGCCAGCAGCCCTCAGGGGGAGGGCTATGGCTACACCTTC. Translated: CASSPQGEGYGYTF.